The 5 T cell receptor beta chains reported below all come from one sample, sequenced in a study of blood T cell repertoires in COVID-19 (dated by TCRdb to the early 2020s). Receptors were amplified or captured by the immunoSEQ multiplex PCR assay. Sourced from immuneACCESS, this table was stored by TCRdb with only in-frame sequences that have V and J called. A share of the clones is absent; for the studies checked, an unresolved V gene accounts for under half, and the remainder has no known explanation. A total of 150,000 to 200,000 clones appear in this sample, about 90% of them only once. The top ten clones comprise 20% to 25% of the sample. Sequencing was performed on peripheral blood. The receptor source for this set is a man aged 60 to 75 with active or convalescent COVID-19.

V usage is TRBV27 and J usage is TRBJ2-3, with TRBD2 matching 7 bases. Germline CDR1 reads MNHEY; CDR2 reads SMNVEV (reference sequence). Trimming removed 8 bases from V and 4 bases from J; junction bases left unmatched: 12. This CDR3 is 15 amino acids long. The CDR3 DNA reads TGTGCCAGCGGAACTCGACTAGCTAGAGCAGATACGCAGTATTTT. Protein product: CASGTRLARADTQYF.

CDR3 protein: CASSEAGDRYNSPLHF. CDR3 nucleotide sequence: TGTGCCAGCAGTGAAGCGGGGGACAGGTATAATTCACCCCTCCACTTT. The chain links TRBV2 to TRBJ1-6, with 8 bases aligning to TRBD1. CDR1 is SNHLY, CDR2 FYNNEI, per germline. Trimming removed 0 bases from V and 4 bases from J; junction bases left unmatched: 2. The CDR3 is 16 residues long.

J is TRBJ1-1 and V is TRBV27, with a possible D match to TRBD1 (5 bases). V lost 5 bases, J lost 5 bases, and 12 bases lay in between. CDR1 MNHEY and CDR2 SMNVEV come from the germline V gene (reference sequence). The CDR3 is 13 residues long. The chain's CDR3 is CASSVRVQTEAFF. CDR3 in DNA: TGTGCCAGCAGTGTCAGGGTACAGACTGAAGCTTTCTTT.

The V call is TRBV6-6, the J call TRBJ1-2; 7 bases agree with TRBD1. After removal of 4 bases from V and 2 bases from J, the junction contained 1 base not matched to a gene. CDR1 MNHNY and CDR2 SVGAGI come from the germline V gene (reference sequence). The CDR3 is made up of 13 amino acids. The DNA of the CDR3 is TGTGCCAGCAGTTCGACAGGGAACTATGGCTACACCTTC. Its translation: CASSSTGNYGYTF.

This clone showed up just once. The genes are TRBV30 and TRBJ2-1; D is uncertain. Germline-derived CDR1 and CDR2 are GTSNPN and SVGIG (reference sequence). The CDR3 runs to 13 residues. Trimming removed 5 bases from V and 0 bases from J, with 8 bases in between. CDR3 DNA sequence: TGTGCCTGGCGCTCGAGCTCCTACAATGAGCAGTTCTTC. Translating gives CAWRSSSYNEQFF.